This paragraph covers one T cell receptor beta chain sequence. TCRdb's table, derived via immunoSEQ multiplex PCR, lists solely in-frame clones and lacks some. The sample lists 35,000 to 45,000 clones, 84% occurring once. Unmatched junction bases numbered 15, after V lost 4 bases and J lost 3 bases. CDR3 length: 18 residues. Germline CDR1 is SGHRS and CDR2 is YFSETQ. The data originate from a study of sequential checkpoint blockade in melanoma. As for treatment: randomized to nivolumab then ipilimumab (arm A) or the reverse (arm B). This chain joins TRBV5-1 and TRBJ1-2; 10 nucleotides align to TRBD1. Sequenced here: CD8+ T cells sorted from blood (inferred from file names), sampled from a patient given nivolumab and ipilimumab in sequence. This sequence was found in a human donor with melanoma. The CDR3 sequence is CASSDVLGQGHSYYGYTF. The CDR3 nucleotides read TGCGCCAGCAGCGACGTTTTGGGACAGGGGCATTCATACTATGGCTACACCTTC.